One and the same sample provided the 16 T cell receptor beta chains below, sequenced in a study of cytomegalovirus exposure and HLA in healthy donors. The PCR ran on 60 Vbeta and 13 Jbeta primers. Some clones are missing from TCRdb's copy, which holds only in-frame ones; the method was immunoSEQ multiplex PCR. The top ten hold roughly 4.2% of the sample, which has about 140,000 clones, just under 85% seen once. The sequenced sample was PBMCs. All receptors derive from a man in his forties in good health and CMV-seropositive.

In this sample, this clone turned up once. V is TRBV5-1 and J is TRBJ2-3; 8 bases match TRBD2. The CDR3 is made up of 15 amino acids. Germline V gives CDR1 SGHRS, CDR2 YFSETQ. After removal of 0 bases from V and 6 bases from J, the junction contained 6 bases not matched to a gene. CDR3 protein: CASSLVVAGSDTQYF. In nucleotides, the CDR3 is TGCGCCAGCAGCTTGGTGGTAGCGGGGTCCGATACGCAGTATTTT.

The DNA for the CDR3 is TGTGCCAGCAGAGCGGGACAGGGGGCGGATGGCGGGGAGCTGTTTTTT. It yields the protein CASRAGQGADGGELFF. This chain joins TRBV2 and TRBJ2-2, with 12 bases identical to TRBD1. The J segment lost 7 bases and the V segment lost 6 bases, leaving 9 bases of the junction unmatched. Germline V lookup: CDR1 SNHLY, CDR2 FYNNEI. The CDR3 has 16 residues.

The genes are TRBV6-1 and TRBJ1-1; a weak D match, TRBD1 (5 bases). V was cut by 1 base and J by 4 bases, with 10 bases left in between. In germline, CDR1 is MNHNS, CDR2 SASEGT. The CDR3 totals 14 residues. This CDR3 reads CASSEVARVTEAFF. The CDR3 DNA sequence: TGTGCCAGCAGTGAAGTGGCCAGGGTCACTGAAGCTTTCTTT.

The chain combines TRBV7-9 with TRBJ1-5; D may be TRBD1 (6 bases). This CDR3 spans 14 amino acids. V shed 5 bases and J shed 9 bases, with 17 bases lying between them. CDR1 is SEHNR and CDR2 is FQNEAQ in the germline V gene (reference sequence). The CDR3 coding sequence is TGTGCCAGCAGCCCCCGGGGGCGGGAGGGGCCCCAGCATTTT. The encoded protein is CASSPRGREGPQHF.

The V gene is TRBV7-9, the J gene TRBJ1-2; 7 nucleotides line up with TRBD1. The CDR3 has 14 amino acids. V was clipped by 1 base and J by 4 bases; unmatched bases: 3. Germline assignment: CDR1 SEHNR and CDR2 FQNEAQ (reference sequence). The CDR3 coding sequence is TGTGCCAGCAGCTTAGGAAGGACAGGCTATGGCTACACCTTC. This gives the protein CASSLGRTGYGYTF.

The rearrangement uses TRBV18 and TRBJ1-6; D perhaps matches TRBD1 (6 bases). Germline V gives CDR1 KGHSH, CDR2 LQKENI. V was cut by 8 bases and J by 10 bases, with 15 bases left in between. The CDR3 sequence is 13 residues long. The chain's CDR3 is CASQGGVKSPLHF. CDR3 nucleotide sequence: TGTGCCAGCCAAGGGGGTGTGAAGTCACCCCTCCACTTT.

CDR3 residues: CAWSVGSGGADTQYF. The CDR3 nucleotides read TGTGCCTGGAGTGTAGGGAGTGGGGGGGCAGATACGCAGTATTTT. V and J are TRBV30 and TRBJ2-3; 7 bases map to TRBD2. Germline V gene data show CDR1 as GTSNPN and CDR2 as SVGIG (reference sequence). CDR3 length equals 15 residues. V gave up 0 bases and J gave up 4 bases; unmatched junction bases: 7.

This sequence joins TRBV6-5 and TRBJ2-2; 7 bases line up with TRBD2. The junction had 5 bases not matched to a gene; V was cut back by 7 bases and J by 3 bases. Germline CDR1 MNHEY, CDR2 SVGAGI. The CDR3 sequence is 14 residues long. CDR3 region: CASNGGGDTGELFF. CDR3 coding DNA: TGTGCCAGCAATGGGGGAGGGGACACCGGGGAGCTGTTTTTT.

The CDR3 spells CASSFQGAYEQYF. The CDR3 DNA follows: TGCGCCAGCAGCTTCCAGGGGGCTTACGAGCAGTACTTC. This chain joins TRBV5-1 and TRBJ2-7, with TRBD1 matching over 8 bases. The V segment lost 2 bases and the J segment 4 bases; nucleotides outside the gene matches: 2. The CDR3 spans 13 residues. CDR1 SGHRS and CDR2 YFSETQ come from the germline V gene.

This chain's CDR3 is CASSDRLNTEAFF. The CDR3 nucleotides read TGTGCCAGCAGCGACAGACTGAACACTGAAGCTTTCTTT. The chain uses TRBV11-3 and TRBJ1-1, with D possibly being TRBD1 (5 bases). The germline V and J ends were trimmed by 5 bases and 0 bases, with 7 bases remaining between them. The germline V gene encodes CDR1 SGHNT and CDR2 YENEEA. This CDR3 has 13 residues.

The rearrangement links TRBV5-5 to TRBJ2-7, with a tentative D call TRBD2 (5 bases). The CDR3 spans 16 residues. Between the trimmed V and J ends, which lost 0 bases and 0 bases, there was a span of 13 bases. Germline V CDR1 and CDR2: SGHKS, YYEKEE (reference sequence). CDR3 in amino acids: CASSLALTGSSYEQYF. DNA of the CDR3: TGTGCCAGCAGCTTGGCCCTGACGGGAAGCTCCTACGAGCAGTACTTC.

The CDR3 region is CASSQFEGFLSNQPQHF. The CDR3 DNA sequence: TGTGCCAGCAGCCAATTTGAGGGTTTCTTGAGCAATCAGCCCCAGCATTTT. The chain is built from TRBV4-2 and TRBJ1-5; the D is unclear. CDR3 length: 17 amino acids. Trimming left V 2 bases short and J 1 base short, with 15 bases between. Looked up from germline, CDR1 is LGHNA and CDR2 is YNFKEQ.

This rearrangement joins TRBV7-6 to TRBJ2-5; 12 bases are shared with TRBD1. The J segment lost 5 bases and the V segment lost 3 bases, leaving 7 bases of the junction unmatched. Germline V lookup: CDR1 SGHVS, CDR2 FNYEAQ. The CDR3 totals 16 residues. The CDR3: CASSFSGTGGLETQYF. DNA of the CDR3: TGTGCCAGCAGCTTCTCCGGGACAGGGGGCTTGGAGACCCAGTACTTC.

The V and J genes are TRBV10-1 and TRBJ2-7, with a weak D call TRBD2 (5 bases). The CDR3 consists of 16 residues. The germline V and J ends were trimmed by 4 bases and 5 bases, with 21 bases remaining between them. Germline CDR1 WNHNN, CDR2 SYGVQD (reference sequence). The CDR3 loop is CASSGSKGVGSHEQYF. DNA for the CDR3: TGCGCCAGCAGTGGGAGTAAGGGAGTTGGTTCCCACGAGCAGTACTTC.

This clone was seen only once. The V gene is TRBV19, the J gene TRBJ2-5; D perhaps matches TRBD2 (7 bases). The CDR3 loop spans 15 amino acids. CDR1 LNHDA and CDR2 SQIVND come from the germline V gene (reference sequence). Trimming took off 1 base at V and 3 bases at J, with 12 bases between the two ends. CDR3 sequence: CASSIGGGPEETQYF. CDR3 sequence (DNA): TGTGCCAGTAGTATAGGGGGGGGGCCGGAAGAGACCCAGTACTTC.

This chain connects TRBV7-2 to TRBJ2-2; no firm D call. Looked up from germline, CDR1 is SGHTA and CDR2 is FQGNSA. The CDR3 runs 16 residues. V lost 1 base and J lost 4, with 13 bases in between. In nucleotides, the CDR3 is TGTGCCAGCAGCTTAGTTTGGGTCTCTAGCACCGGGGAGCTGTTTTTT. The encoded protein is CASSLVWVSSTGELFF.